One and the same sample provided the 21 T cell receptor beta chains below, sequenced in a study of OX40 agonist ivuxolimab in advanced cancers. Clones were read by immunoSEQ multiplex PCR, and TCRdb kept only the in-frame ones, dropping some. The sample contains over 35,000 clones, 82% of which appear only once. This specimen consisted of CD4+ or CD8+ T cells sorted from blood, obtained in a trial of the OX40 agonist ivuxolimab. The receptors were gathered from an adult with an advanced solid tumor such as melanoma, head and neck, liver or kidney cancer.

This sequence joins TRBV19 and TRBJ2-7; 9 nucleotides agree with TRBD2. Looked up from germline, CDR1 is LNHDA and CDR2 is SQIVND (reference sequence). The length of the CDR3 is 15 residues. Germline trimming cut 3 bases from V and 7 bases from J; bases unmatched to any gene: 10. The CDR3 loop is CASSIGLAGPGEQYF. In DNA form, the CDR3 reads TGTGCCAGTAGTATTGGCCTAGCGGGACCCGGAGAGCAGTACTTC.

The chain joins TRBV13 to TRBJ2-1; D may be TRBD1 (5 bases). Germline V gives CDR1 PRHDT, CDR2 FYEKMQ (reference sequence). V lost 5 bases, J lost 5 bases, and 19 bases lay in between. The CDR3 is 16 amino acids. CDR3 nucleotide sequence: TGTGCCAGCAGCAAACTCACAGGAAAGGGGAACAATGAGCAGTTCTTC. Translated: CASSKLTGKGNNEQFF.

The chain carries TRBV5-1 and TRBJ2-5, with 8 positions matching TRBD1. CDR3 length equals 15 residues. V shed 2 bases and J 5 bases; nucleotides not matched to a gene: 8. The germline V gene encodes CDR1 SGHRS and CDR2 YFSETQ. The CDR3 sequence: CASSFSQGAGETQYF. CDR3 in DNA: TGCGCCAGCAGCTTCTCTCAGGGGGCGGGGGAGACCCAGTACTTC.

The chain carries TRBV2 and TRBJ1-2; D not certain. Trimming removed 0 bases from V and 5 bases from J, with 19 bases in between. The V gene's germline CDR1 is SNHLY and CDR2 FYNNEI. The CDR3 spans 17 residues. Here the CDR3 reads CASSEALSATQRYGYTF. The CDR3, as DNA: TGTGCCAGCAGTGAAGCGCTTTCGGCCACCCAACGGTATGGCTACACCTTC.

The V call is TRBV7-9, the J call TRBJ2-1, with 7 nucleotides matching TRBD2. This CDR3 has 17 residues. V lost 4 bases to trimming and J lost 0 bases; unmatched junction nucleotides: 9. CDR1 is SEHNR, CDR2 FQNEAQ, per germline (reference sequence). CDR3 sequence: CASSSGWAGDSYNEQFF. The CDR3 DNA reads TGTGCCAGCAGCTCCGGGTGGGCGGGAGACTCCTACAATGAGCAGTTCTTC.

CDR3 nucleotide sequence: TGCGCCAGCAGCCCGTACAGGGGGACCGGGGAGCTGTTTTTT. Translated, it gives CASSPYRGTGELFF. The chain uses TRBV4-3 and TRBJ2-2; 8 bases agree with TRBD1. After removal of 4 bases from V and 5 bases from J, the junction contained 3 bases not matched to a gene. CDR3 length: 14 amino acids. Germline assignment: CDR1 LGHNA and CDR2 YSLEER.

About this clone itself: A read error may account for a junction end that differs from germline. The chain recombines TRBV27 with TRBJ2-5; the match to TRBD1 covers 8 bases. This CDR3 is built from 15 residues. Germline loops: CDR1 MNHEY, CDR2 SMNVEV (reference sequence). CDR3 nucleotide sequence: TGTGCCATCAGTGCCGGGACAGGTCAGTGGGAGACCCAGTACTTC. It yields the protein CAISAGTGQWETQYF.

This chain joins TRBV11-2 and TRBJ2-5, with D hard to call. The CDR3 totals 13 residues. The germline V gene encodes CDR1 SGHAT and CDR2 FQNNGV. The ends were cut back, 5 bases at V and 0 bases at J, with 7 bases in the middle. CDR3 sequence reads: CASSSRYQETQYF. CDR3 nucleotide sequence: TGTGCCAGCAGCAGCCGGTACCAAGAGACCCAGTACTTC.

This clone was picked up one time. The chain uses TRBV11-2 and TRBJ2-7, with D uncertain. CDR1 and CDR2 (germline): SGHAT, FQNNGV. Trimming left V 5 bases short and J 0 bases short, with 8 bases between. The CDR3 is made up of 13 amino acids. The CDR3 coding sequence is TGTGCCAGCAGCCCGAGGAGCTCCTACGAGCAGTACTTC. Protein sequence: CASSPRSSYEQYF. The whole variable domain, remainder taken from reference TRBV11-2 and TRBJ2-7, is EAGVAQSPRYKIIEKRQSVAFWCNPISGHATLYWYQQILGQGPKLLIQFQNNGVVDDSQLPKDRFSAERLKGVDSTLKIQPAKLEDSAVYLCASSPRSSYEQYFGPGTRLTVT.

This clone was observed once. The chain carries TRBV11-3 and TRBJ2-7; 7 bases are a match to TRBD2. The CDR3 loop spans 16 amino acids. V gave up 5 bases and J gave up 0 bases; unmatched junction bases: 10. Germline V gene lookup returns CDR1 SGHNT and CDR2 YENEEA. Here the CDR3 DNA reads TGTGCCAGCAGCCCTAGCGGACCTATAGGCTCCTACGAGCAGTACTTC. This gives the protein CASSPSGPIGSYEQYF.

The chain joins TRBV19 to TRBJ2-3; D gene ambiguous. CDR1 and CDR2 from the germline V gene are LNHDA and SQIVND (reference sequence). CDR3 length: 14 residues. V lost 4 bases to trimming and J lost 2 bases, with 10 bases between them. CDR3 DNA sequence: TGTGCCAGTAGTAGGCTCCCCTTCACAGATACGCAGTATTTT. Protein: CASSRLPFTDTQYF.

CDR3: CASGPHNSPLHF. CDR3 sequence (DNA): TGTGCTAGTGGTCCTCATAATTCACCCCTCCACTTT. This rearrangement joins TRBV12-5 to TRBJ1-6; D gene unclear. This CDR3 contains 12 residues. Between the trimmed V and J ends, which lost 5 bases and 5 bases, there was a span of 4 bases. From germline, CDR1 is LGHNT and CDR2 FRNRAP.

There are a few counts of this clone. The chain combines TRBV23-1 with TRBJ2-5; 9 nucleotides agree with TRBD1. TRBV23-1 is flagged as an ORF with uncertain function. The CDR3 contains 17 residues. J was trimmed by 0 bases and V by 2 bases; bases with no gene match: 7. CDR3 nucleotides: TGCGCCAGCAGTCAACTCAGGGACAGGGAGTACCAAGAGACCCAGTACTTC. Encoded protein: CASSQLRDREYQETQYF.

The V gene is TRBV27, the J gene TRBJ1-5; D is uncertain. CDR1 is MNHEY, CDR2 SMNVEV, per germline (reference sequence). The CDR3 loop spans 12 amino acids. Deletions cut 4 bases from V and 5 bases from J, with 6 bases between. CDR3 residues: CASSSLYQPQHF. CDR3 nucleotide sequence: TGTGCCAGCAGTTCGCTTTATCAGCCCCAGCATTTT.

The CDR3 is CASSQDTVTGRGEQYF. In nucleotides, the CDR3 is TGCGCCAGCAGCCAAGATACGGTTACGGGACGAGGGGAGCAGTACTTC. The chain links TRBV4-3 to TRBJ2-7, with D tentatively TRBD1 or TRBD2 (5 bases each). The V gene lost 0 bases and the J gene lost 7 bases, with 19 bases spanning the gap. Germline assignment: CDR1 LGHNA and CDR2 YSLEER. This CDR3 spans 16 amino acids.

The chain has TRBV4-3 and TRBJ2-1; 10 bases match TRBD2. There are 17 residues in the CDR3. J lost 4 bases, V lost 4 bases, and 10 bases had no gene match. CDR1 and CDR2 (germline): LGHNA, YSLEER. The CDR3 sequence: CASSRLLAGRAYNEQFF. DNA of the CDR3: TGCGCCAGCAGCCGACTACTAGCGGGACGGGCTTACAATGAGCAGTTCTTC.

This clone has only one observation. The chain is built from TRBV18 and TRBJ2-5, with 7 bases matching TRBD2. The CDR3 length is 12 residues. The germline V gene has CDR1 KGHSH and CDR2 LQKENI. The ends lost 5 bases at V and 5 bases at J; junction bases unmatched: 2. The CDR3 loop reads CASSAGAETQYF. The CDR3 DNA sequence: TGTGCCAGCTCAGCGGGAGCCGAGACCCAGTACTTC. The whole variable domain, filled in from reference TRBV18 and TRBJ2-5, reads NAGVMQNPRHLVRRRGQEARLRCSPMKGHSHVYWYRQLPEEGLKFMVYLQKENIIDESGMPKERFSAEFPKEGPSILRIQQVVRGDSAAYFCASSAGAETQYFGPGTRLLVL.

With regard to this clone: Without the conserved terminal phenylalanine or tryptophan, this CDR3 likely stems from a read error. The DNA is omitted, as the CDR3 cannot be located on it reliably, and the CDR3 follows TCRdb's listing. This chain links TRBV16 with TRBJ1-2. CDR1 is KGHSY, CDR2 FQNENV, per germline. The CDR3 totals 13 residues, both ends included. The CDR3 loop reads CASSQYWGAGPGL.

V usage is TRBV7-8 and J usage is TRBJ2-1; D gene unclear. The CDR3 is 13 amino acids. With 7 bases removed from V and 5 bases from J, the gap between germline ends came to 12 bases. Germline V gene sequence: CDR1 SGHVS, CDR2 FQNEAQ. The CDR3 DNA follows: TGTGCCAGCAACTTTCTTGGGGACAATGAGCAGTTCTTC. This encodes CASNFLGDNEQFF.

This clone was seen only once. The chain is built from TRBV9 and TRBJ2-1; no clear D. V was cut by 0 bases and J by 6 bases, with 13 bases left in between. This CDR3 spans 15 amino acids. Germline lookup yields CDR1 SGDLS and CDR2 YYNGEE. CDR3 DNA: TGTGCCAGCAGCGTAGTCCTTACATCGGTCAATGAGCAGTTCTTC. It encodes CASSVVLTSVNEQFF.

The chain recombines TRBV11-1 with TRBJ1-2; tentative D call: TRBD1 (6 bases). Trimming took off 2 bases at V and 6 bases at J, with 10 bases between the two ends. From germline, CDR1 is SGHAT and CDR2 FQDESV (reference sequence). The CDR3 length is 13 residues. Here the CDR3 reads CASSLYRENGYTF. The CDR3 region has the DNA TGTGCCAGCAGCTTATACAGGGAGAATGGCTACACCTTC.